This T cell receptor beta chain derives from a study of T-cell memory formation after mild COVID-19. At the level of the study: In these data, TCR clusters were largely donor specific.

Findings of the study overall: Pre-infection memory held some responding clones, suggesting pre-existing cross-reactive T cells responded. CD4+ contracting clones were found mainly in CM and EM, and CD8+ ones in EMRA.

Constant-segment primers served in 5'RACE that generated TCR alpha and TCR beta cDNA libraries bearing sample barcodes and UMIs. TCRdb fed the 5' RACE reads into MiXCR, producing one record per CDR3 protein. The sample lists a few hundred thousand distinct CDR3 sequences, about 15% occurring once. In this sample, this clonotype turned up a few times. Its antigen is not known. The CDR3 sequence is 14 residues long. V gave up 6 bases and J gave up 5 bases; unmatched junction bases: 7. Germline V gives CDR1 SEHNR, CDR2 FQNEAQ (reference sequence). The source of this sequence is a man between 18 and 35 years old who had mild COVID-19 (a few samples of this study predate the infection). Cell type and time point are not known. Sequencing was performed on PBMCs or a T cell subset sorted from them (not recorded which). This chain links TRBV7-9 with TRBJ2-1; 7 bases are a match to TRBD2. The CDR3 reads CASRNRDYDNEQFF. The CDR3 DNA sequence: TGTGCCAGCAGGAACCGGGACTACGACAATGAGCAGTTCTTC. Full variable domain (remainder filled in from reference TRBV7-9 and TRBJ2-1): DTGVSQNPRHKITKRGQNVTFRCDPISEHNRLYWYRQTLGQGPEFLTYFQNEAQLEKSRLLSDRFSAERPKGSFSTLEIQRTEQGDSAMYLCASRNRDYDNEQFFGPGTRLTVL.